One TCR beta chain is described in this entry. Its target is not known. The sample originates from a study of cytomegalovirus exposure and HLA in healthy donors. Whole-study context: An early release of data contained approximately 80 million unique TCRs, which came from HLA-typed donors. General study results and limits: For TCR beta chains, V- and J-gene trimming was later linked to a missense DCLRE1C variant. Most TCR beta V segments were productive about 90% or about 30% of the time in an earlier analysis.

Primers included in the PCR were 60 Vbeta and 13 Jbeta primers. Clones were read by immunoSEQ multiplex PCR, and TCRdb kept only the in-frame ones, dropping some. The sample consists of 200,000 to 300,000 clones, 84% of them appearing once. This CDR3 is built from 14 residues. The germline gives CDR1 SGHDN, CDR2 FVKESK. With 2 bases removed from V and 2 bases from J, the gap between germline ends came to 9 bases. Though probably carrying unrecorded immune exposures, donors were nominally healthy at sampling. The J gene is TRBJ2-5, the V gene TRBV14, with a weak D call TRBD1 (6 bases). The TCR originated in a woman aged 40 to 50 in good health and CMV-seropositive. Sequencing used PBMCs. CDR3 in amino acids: CASSQLDRQETQYF. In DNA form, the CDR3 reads TGTGCCAGCAGCCAACTGGACAGACAAGAGACCCAGTACTTC.